These 9 T cell receptor beta chains were sequenced from one sample in a study of spatial heterogeneity in lung cancer. For these receptors, no antigen is known. The time point: sample taken at primary tumor resection. MiXCR was run by TCRdb on the 5' RACE reads, yielding one entry per CDR3 protein. The sample carries over 8,500 distinct CDR3 sequences, more than 13% recorded once. General study results and limits: Within tumors, counts of expanded alpha and beta TCRs tracked tumor mutation counts.

Sequencing was performed on lung tumor tissue, taken at surgery. The origin of the receptors is a male donor with early-stage non-small cell lung cancer.

The table lists this clonotype with many counts. This beta chain is off target for a library built for alpha chains, so its abundance means little. This chain joins TRBV20-1 and TRBJ1-3; possibly TRBD1 for D (5 bases). Between the trimmed V and J ends, which lost 4 bases and 0 bases, there was a span of 10 bases. CDR1 and CDR2 from the germline V gene are DFQATT and SNEGSKA (reference sequence). CDR3 length equals 14 residues. CDR3 protein: CSAIQVSSGNTIYF. DNA for the CDR3: TGCAGTGCTATACAGGTCTCCTCTGGAAACACCATATATTTT.

This clonotype showed up many times. Being off target in a library aimed at alpha chains, this beta chain has a size of little meaning. This chain links TRBV7-2 with TRBJ2-3, with TRBD2 matching over 7 bases. This CDR3 contains 15 residues. V gave up 1 base and J gave up 4 bases; unmatched junction bases: 5. Germline-derived CDR1 and CDR2 are SGHTA and FQGNSA. Here the CDR3 reads CASSLEGGHADTQYF. CDR3 nucleotide sequence: TGTGCCAGCAGCTTAGAGGGAGGGCATGCAGATACGCAGTATTTT.

This clonotype has at least ten counts. Because the library targeted alpha chains, this beta chain is an off-target read whose size means little. The rearrangement joins TRBV3-1 to TRBJ1-3; D not resolved. This CDR3 spans 13 amino acids. Germline CDR1 is LGHDT and CDR2 is YNNKEL (reference sequence). Trimming took off 1 base at V and 2 bases at J, with 3 bases between the two ends. The DNA for the CDR3 is TGTGCCAGCAGCCAAGGAGCTGGAAACACCATATATTTT. Translation: CASSQGAGNTIYF.

This clonotype came up many times. This beta chain represents an off-target read in a library built for alpha chains; its size is of limited meaning. The V call is TRBV18, the J call TRBJ1-6, with 9 nucleotides matching TRBD1. The junction had 4 bases not matched to a gene; V was cut back by 3 bases and J by 7 bases. The CDR3 is made up of 15 amino acids. The germline V gene encodes CDR1 KGHSH and CDR2 LQKENI. Here the CDR3 reads CASSPTDRGNSPLHF. CDR3 bases: TGTGCCAGCTCACCTACGGACAGGGGCAATTCACCCCTCCACTTT.

This clonotype is medium-sized (0.01 to 0.1%) within its sample. As an off-target read in a library built for alpha chains, this beta chain has a frequency of little significance. The chain joins TRBV7-3 to TRBJ2-1; D tentatively reads TRBD1 or TRBD2 (5 bases each). Deletions cut 2 bases from V and 4 bases from J, with 9 bases between. Germline CDR1 is SGHTA and CDR2 is FQGTGA. CDR3 length equals 14 residues. This chain's CDR3 is CASSLYEGYNEQFF. In DNA, the CDR3 is TGTGCCAGCAGCTTATATGAGGGGTACAATGAGCAGTTCTTC. The variable domain in full, with the rest retrieved from reference TRBV7-3 and TRBJ2-1, is GAGVSQTPSNKVTEKGKYVELRCDPISGHTALYWYRQSLGQGPEFLIYFQGTGAADDSGLPNDRFFAVRPEGSVSTLKIQRTERGDSAVYLCASSLYEGYNEQFFGPGTRLTVL.

This clonotype came up many times. Since the library was made to target alpha chains, this beta chain is a stray read and its abundance is not meaningful. This chain joins TRBV12-3 or TRBV12-4 and TRBJ2-3; a weak D match, TRBD1 (7 bases). V lost 3 bases and J lost 1, with 14 bases in between. This CDR3 has 16 amino acids. This chain's CDR3 is CASSLRQGGRTDTQYF. CDR3 nucleotide sequence: TGTGCCAGCAGTTTGAGGCAGGGGGGACGCACAGATACGCAGTATTTT.

This clonotype was detected many times. The library was prepared for alpha chains; this beta chain is a stray read, so its frequency means little. The V call is TRBV5-1, the J call TRBJ2-1, with TRBD2 matching 10 bases. The trim removed 2 bases at V and 4 bases at J, leaving 3 bases unmatched. The CDR3 runs 15 residues. CDR1 and CDR2 (germline): SGHRS, YFSETQ. The CDR3 sequence is CASSLSLAGYNEQFF. The CDR3 DNA is TGCGCCAGCAGCTTATCACTAGCGGGGTACAATGAGCAGTTCTTC.

By sample share, this clonotype is medium-sized. The library was prepared for alpha chains; this beta chain is a stray read, so its frequency means little. The chain is built from TRBV20-1 and TRBJ2-7; 8 bases are shared with TRBD2. Trimming at V came to 6 bases and at J to 5 bases, leaving 6 bases not matched to a gene. From germline, CDR1 is DFQATT and CDR2 SNEGSKA (reference sequence). This CDR3 contains 12 residues. The CDR3: CSAGAGVDEQYF. The CDR3 DNA sequence: TGCAGTGCCGGAGCGGGGGTAGACGAGCAGTACTTC.

Worth noting for this clonotype: With the library built for alpha chains, this beta chain is off target and its frequency is not meaningful. The V gene is TRBV19, the J gene TRBJ1-5, with TRBD1 as a possible D gene (6 bases). The CDR3 length is 16 residues. Germline V lookup: CDR1 LNHDA, CDR2 SQIVND (reference sequence). V dropped 3 bases and J dropped 3 bases, with 15 bases sitting between them. The CDR3 nucleotides are TGTGCCAGTAGTATCCCTCACAGGGTTACCAATCAGCCCCAGCATTTT. Amino acid sequence: CASSIPHRVTNQPQHF.